The sample holds one count of the clone carrying this T cell receptor beta chain. Authors' methods: Cell counts per sample came from amplifying reference gene primers. This table comes from immunoSEQ multiplex PCR, and its TCRdb copy is limited to in-frame clones, with some not included. V, J and clone size derive from that table, while D and trimming were established from the DNA sequence. The table has 150,000 to 200,000 clones, 60% to 80% seen once. The sample comes from a study of blood T cell repertoires in COVID-19. Study summary: Researchers got acute and convalescent COVID-19 samples from the United States, Italy and Spain. The cDNA or gDNA used as material had been derived from T cells, B-cell-depleted T cells, or PBMCs.

Germline CDR1 is SGHTA and CDR2 is FQGNSA. The germline V and J ends were trimmed by 1 base and 5 bases, with 17 bases remaining between them. CDR3 length: 17 amino acids. The specimen was peripheral blood. V and J are TRBV7-2 and TRBJ2-2; no clear D gene. This sequence was found in a man in his fifties or sixties with active or convalescent COVID-19. The CDR3 DNA reads as TGTGCCAGCAGCTTAGTAGGCGTAGACTTGGAGACCGGGGAGCTGTTTTTT. Protein sequence: CASSLVGVDLETGELFF.